This T cell receptor beta chain was identified in a study of shared clonotypes between healthy human individuals. Study in general: Aged 18 to 49, the donors were a couple of women and a few men. General observations from the study: Generally, naive subsets (rather than memory subsets) showed larger estimated richness.

Naive-designated CD8 cells lacked CD45RO, were positively enriched for CCR7, and omitted terminally differentiated effector memory CD45RA+ cells. In the case of this clone: Its cognate antigen is unknown.

Repertoires were generated with immunoSEQ multiplex PCR, while TCRdb's copy carries only in-frame clones and drops some. The sample lists 800,000 or so clones; 90% to 97% were seen once. The CDR3 has 12 residues. V dropped 3 bases and J dropped 7 bases, with 7 bases sitting between them. The germline V gene has CDR1 MDHEN and CDR2 SYDVKM. This sequence originates from a man between 25 and 39 years old in good health. This rearrangement joins TRBV28 to TRBJ2-1, with a tentative D call TRBD2 (5 bases). Sequencing was carried out using naive CD8+ T cells sorted from blood. For the CDR3, the DNA is TGTGCCAGCAGTTTTAGAGGGAATGAGCAGTTCTTC. Protein: CASSFRGNEQFF.